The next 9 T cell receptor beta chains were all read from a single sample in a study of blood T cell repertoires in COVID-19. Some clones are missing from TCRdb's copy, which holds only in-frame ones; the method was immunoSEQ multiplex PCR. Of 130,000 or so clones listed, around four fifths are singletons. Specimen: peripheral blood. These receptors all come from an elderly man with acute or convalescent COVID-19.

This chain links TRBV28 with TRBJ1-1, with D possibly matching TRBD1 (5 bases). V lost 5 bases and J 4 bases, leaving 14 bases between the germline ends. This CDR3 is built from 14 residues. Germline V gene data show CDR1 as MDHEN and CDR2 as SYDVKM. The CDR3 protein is CASSARQGLTEAFF. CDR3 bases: TGTGCCAGCAGTGCCCGCCAGGGTCTCACTGAAGCTTTCTTT.

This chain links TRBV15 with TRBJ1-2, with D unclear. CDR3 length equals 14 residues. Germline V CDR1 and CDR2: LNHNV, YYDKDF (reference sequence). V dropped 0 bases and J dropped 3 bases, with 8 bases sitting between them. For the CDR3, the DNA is TGTGCCACCAGCAGAGATCTAACTGACTATGGCTACACCTTC. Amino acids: CATSRDLTDYGYTF.

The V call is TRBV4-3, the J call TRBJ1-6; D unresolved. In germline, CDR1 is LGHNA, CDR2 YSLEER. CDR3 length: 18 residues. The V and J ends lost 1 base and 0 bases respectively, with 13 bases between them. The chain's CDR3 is CASSQVPTESSYNSPLHF. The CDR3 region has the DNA TGCGCCAGCAGCCAAGTTCCCACAGAAAGCTCCTATAATTCACCCCTCCACTTT.

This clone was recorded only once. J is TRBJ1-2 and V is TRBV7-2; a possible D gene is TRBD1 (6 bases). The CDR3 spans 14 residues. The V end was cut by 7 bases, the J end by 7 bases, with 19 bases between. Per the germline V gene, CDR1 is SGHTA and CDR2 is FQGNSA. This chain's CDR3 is CASNTNGGAGGYTF. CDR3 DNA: TGTGCCAGCAACACCAACGGGGGGGCTGGTGGCTACACCTTC. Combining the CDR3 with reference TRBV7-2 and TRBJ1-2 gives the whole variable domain GAGVSQSPSNKVTEKGKDVELRCDPISGHTALYWYRQSLGQGLEFLIYFQGNSAPDKSGLPSDRFSAERTGGSVSTLTIQRTQQEDSAVYLCASNTNGGAGGYTFGSGTRLTVV.

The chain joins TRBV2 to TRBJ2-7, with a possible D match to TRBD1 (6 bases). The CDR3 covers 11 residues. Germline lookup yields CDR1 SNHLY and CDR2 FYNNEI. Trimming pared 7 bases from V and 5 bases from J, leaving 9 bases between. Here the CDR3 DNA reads TGTGCCAGCATGGGGGCTCACGAGCAGTACTTC. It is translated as CASMGAHEQYF.

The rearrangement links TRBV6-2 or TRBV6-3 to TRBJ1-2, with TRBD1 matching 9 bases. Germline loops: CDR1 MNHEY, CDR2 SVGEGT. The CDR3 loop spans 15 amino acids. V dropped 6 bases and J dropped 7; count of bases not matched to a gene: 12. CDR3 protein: CASSQTTGTGFGYTF. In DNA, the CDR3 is TGTGCCAGCAGCCAAACCACCGGGACAGGGTTTGGCTACACCTTC.

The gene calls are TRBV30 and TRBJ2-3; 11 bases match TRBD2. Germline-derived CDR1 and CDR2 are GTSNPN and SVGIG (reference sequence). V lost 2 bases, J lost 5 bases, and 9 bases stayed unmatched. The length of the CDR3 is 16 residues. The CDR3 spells CAWSRGGTSGLDTQYF. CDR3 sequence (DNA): TGTGCCTGGAGTCGGGGAGGGACTAGCGGCTTAGATACGCAGTATTTT.

The CDR3 DNA follows: TGTGCCAGCAGTTACGAACCGAACCGAGAGCAGCCCCAGCATTTT. Amino acids: CASSYEPNREQPQHF. The chain couples TRBV6-2 or TRBV6-3 to TRBJ1-5; D is uncertain. The CDR3 extends over 15 amino acids. CDR1 is MNHEY, CDR2 SVGEGT, per germline. The ends were cut back, 2 bases at V and 7 bases at J, with 15 bases in the middle.

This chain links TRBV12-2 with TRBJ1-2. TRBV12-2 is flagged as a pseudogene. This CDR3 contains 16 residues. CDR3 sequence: CASRLPGLGGNYGYTF. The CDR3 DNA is TGTGCAAGTCGCTTACCCGGTCTGGGGGGTAACTATGGCTACACCTTC.